This T cell receptor (beta chain) derives from a study of shared clonotypes between healthy human individuals. Whole-study context: Researchers assigned three CD4 naive, three CD4 memory, two CD8 naive and one CD8 memory plate to each donor.

A word on this clone: Its antigen remains unknown.

The CDR3 is made up of 16 amino acids. Germline assignment: CDR1 MDHEN and CDR2 SYDVKM. Germline trimming cut 6 bases from V and 7 bases from J; bases unmatched to any gene: 11. Findings of the study overall: Clonotype sharing across donors was expected to vary with sequencing depth.

Only in-frame clones appear in the TCRdb table, and some are missing; sequencing was by immunoSEQ multiplex PCR. Among 2 million to 2.5 million clones, approximately 96% were seen once, and the ten largest hold approximately 0.13%. CD4+ cell separation produced CD45RA+ naive and CD45RA-negative memory subsets. The rearrangement links TRBV28 to TRBJ1-4, with 10 bases lining up with TRBD1. This TCR derives from a man younger than 35 in good health. The sequenced sample was naive CD4+ T cells sorted from blood. Indicated subset: CD45RA+ positively selected. The CDR3 sequence: CASSVLSTGGSEKLFF. The CDR3, as DNA: TGTGCCAGCAGCGTCCTCTCGACAGGGGGCTCTGAAAAACTGTTTTTT.